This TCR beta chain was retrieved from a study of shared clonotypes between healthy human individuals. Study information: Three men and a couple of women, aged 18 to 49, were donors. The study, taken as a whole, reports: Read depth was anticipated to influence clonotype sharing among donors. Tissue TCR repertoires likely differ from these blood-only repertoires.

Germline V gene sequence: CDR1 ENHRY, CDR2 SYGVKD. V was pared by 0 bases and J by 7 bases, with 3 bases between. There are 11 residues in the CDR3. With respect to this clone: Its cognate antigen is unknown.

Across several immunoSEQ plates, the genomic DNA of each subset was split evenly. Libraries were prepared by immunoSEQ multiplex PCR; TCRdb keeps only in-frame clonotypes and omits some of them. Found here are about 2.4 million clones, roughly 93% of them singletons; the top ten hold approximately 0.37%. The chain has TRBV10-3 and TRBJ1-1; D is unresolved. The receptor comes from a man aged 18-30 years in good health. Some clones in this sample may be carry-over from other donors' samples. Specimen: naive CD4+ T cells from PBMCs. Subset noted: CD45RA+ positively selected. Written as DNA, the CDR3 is TGTGCCATCAGTGAGTCTTTTGAAGCTTTCTTT. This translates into CAISESFEAFF.